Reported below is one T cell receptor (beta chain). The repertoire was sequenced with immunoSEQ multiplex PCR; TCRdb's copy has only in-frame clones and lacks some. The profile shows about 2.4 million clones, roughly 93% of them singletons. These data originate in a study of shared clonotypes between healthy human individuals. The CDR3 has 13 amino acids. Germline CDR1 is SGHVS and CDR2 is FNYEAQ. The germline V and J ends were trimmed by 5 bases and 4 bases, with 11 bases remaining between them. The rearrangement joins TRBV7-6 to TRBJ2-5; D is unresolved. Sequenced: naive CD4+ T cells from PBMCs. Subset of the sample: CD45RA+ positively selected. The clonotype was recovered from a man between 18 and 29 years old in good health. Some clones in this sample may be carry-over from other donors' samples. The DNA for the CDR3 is TGTGCCAGCAGCCGATTCGCCCGAGAGACCCAGTACTTC. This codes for CASSRFARETQYF.